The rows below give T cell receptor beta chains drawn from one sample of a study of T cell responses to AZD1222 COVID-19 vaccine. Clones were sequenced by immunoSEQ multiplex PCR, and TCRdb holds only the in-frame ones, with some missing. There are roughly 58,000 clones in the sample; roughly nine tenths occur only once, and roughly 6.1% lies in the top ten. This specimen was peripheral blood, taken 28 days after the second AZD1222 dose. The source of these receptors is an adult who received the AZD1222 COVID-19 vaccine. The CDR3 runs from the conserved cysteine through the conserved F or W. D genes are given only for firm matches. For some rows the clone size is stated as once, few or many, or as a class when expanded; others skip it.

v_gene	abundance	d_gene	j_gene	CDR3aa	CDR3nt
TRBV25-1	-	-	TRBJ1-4	CASSVGGNEKLFF	TGTGCCAGCAGTGTTGGCGGTAATGAAAAACTGTTTTTT
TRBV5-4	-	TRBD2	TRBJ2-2	CASSPGGFNTGELFF	TGTGCCAGCAGCCCGGGGGGGTTCAACACCGGGGAGCTGTTTTTT
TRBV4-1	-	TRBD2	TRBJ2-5	CASSQATSGGALWETQYF	TGCGCCAGCAGCCAAGCCACTAGCGGGGGGGCGCTTTGGGAGACCCAGTACTTC
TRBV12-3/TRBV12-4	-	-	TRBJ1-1	CASSPARLTAFF	TGTGCCAGCAGTCCCGCCAGGTTGACAGCTTTCTTT
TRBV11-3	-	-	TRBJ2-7	CASSFGYRDEQYF	TGTGCCAGCAGCTTCGGCTACCGAGACGAGCAGTACTTC
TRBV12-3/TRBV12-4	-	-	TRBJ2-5	CASSRGRETQYF	TGTGCCAGCAGTAGGGGTAGGGAGACCCAGTACTTC
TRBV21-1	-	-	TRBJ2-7	CASSKQGGRFNYEQYF	TGTGCCAGCAGTAAACAGGGAGGGAGGTTCAACTACGAGCAGTACTTC
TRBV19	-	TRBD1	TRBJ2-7	CATTTGQGADEQYF	TGTGCCACCACAACAGGGCAGGGGGCCGACGAGCAGTACTTC
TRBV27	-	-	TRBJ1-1	CASSFAMTVMNTEAFF	TGTGCCAGCAGCTTTGCCATGACCGTGATGAACACTGAAGCTTTCTTT
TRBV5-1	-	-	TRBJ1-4	CASSASMITNEKLFF	TGCGCCAGCAGCGCTTCCATGATAACTAATGAAAAACTGTTTTTT
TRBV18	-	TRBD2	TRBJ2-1	CASSPPDYGRNEQFF	TGTGCCAGCTCACCGCCGGATTACGGGAGGAATGAGCAGTTCTTC
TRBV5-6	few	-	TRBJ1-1	CASSTGAVRWNTEAFF	TGTGCCAGCAGCACTGGAGCGGTCCGTTGGAACACTGAAGCTTTCTTT
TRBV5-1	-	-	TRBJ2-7	CASSLEGGSYYEQYF	TGCGCCAGCAGCTTGGAGGGCGGTTCTTACTACGAGCAGTACTTC
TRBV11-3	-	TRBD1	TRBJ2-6	CASSEQGLGSGANVLTF	TGTGCCAGCAGCGAACAGGGGCTTGGTTCTGGGGCCAACGTCCTGACTTTC
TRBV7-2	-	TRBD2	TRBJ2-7	CASSSGLAGGPHPYEQYF	TGTGCCAGCAGCTCGGGACTAGCGGGAGGGCCCCACCCCTACGAGCAGTACTTC
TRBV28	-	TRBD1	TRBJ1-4	CASSFPIGGNVNEKLFF	TGTGCCAGCAGTTTCCCGATAGGGGGCAATGTTAATGAAAAACTGTTTTTT
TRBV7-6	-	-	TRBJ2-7	CASSLAPGRSSEQYF	TGTGCCAGCAGCTTAGCGCCGGGACGATCTTCCGAGCAGTACTTC
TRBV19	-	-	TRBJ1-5	CASSIVGYSNQPQHF	TGTGCCAGTAGTATTGTCGGCTATAGCAATCAGCCCCAGCATTTT
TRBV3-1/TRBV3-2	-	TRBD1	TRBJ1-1	CASSQEGQGAYTEAFF	TGTGCCAGCAGCCAAGAAGGGCAGGGGGCGTATACTGAAGCTTTCTTT
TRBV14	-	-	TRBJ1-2	CASTLGGSGYTF	TGTGCCAGCACCTTAGGAGGGAGCGGCTACACCTTC
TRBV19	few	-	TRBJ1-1	CASSPSQGWHTEAFF	TGTGCCAGTAGTCCATCACAGGGTTGGCACACTGAAGCTTTCTTT
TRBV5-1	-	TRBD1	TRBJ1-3	CASSPARDRVDTIYF	TGCGCCAGCAGCCCCGCCCGGGACAGGGTGGACACTATATATTTT
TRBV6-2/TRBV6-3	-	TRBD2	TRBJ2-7	CASSYSIPAGKFYEQYF	TGTGCCAGCAGTTACTCGATTCCAGCGGGAAAATTTTACGAGCAGTACTTC
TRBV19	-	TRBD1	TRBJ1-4	CASNLGGAYEKLFF	TGTGCCAGTAATTTAGGGGGCGCATATGAAAAACTGTTTTTT
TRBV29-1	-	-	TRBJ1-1	CSVARGNTEAFF	TGCAGCGTTGCGCGGGGGAACACTGAAGCTTTCTTT
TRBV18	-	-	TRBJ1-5	CASSPSGSNQPQHF	TGTGCCAGCTCACCTTCGGGGAGCAATCAGCCCCAGCATTTT
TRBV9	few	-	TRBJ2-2	CASSVVSDTGELFF	TGTGCCAGCAGCGTAGTCTCTGACACCGGGGAGCTGTTTTTT
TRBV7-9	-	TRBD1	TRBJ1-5	CASSSQGTGNQPQHF	TGTGCCAGCAGCTCACAGGGGACGGGCAATCAGCCCCAGCATTTT
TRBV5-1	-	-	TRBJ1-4	CASSTRGEGSEKLFF	TGCGCCAGCAGCACGAGAGGGGAGGGGAGCGAAAAACTGTTTTTT
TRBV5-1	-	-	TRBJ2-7	CASSLQGVQNEQYF	TGCGCCAGCAGCTTGCAAGGGGTCCAGAACGAGCAGTACTTC
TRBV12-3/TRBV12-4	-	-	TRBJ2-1	CASRLEGTGKQFF	TGTGCCAGCAGGTTGGAAGGGACGGGGAAGCAGTTCTTC
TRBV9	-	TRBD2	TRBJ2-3	CASSPRQLAGSTDTQYF	TGTGCCAGCAGCCCGCGGCAACTAGCGGGAAGCACAGATACGCAGTATTTT
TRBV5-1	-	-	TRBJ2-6	CASSSAGNSGANVLTF	TGCGCCAGCAGCTCGGCAGGAAACTCTGGGGCCAACGTCCTGACTTTC
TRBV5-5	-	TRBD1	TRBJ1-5	CASSPGQPGNQPQHF	TGTGCCAGCAGCCCGGGACAGCCGGGCAATCAGCCCCAGCATTTT
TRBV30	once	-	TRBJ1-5	CAWSVEGIQPQHF	TGTGCCTGGAGTGTAGAAGGGATCCAGCCCCAGCATTTT
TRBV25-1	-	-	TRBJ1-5	CASSEGGPRQPQHF	TGTGCCAGCAGCGAGGGAGGGCCGAGGCAGCCCCAGCATTTT
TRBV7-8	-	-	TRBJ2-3	CASSSGIGRTRTDTQYF	TGTGCCAGCAGCTCGGGGATAGGGCGAACTCGCACAGATACGCAGTATTTT
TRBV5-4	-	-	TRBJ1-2	CASSPDRNYGYTF	TGTGCCAGCAGCCCGGACAGAAACTATGGCTACACCTTC
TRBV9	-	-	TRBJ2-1	CASSVVSYDEQFF	TGTGCCAGCAGCGTGGTATCTTACGATGAGCAGTTCTTC
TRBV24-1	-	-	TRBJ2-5	CATSDADIQETQYF	TGTGCCACCAGTGATGCCGACATCCAAGAGACCCAGTACTTC
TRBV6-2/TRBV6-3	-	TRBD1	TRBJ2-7	CASSYPRDSSPEQYF	TGTGCCAGCAGTTACCCCCGGGACAGTAGCCCCGAGCAGTACTTC
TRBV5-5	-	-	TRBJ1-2	CASSLGTSYGYTF	TGTGCCAGCAGCCTGGGGACCTCCTATGGCTACACCTTC
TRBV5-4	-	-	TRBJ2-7	CASSRPGSDYEQYF	TGTGCCAGCAGCCGCCCGGGGTCGGACTACGAGCAGTACTTC
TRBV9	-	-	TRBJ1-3	CASSSHVYSGNTIYF	TGTGCCAGCAGCTCCCACGTCTACTCTGGAAACACCATATATTTT
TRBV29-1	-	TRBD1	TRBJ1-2	CSATGTANYGYTF	TGCAGCGCCACCGGGACAGCTAACTATGGCTACACCTTC
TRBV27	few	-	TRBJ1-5	CASSLSGQANQPQHF	TGTGCCAGCAGTTTATCCGGGCAGGCCAATCAGCCCCAGCATTTT
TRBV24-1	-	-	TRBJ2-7	CATSDLGLPYEQYF	TGTGCCACCAGTGATTTGGGCCTTCCCTACGAGCAGTACTTC
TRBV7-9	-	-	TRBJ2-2	CASSPDRNTGELFF	TGTGCCAGCAGCCCTGACAGGAACACCGGGGAGCTGTTTTTT